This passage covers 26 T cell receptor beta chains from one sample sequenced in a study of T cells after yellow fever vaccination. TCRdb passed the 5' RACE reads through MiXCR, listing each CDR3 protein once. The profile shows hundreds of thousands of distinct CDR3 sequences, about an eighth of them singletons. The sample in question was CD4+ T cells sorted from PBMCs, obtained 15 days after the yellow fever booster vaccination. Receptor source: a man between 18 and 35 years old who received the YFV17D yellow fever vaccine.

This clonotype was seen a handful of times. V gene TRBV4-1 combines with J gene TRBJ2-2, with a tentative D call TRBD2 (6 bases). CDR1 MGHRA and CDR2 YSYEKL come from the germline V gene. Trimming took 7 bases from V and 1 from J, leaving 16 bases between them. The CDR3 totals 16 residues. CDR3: CASTGENSGNTGELFF. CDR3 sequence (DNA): TGCGCCAGCACGGGGGAGAATTCGGGGAACACCGGGGAGCTGTTTTTT.

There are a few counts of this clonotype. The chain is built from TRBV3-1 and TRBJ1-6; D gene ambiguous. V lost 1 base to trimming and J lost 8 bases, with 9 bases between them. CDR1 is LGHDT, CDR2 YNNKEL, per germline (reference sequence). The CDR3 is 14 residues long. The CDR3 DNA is TGTGCCAGCAGCCAAGTAGTAAGGGATTCACCCCTCCACTTT. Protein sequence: CASSQVVRDSPLHF.

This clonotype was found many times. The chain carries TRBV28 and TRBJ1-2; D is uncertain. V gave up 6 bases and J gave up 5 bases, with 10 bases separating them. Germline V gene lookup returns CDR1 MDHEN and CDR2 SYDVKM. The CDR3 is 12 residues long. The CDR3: CASSTERYGYTF. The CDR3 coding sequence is TGTGCCAGCAGCACGGAGCGATATGGCTACACCTTC.

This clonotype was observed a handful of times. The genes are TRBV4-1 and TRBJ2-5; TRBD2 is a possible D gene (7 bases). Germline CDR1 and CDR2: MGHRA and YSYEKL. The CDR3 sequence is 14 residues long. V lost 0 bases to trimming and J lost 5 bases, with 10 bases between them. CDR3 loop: CASSQERGGETQYF. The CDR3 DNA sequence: TGCGCCAGCAGCCAAGAAAGGGGGGGGGAGACCCAGTACTTC.

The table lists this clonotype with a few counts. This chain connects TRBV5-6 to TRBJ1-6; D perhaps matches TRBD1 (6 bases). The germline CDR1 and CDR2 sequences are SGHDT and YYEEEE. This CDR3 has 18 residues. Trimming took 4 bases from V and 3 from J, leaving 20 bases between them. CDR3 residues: CASSRVYPQGNYNSPLHF. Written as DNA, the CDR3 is TGTGCCAGCAGCAGAGTCTACCCACAGGGAAACTATAATTCACCCCTCCACTTT. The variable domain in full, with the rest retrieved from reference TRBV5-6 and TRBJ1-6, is DAGVTQSPTHLIKTRGQQVTLRCSPKSGHDTVSWYQQALGQGPQFIFQYYEEEERQRGNFPDRFSGHQFPNYSSELNVNALLLGDSALYLCASSRVYPQGNYNSPLHFGNGTRLTVT.

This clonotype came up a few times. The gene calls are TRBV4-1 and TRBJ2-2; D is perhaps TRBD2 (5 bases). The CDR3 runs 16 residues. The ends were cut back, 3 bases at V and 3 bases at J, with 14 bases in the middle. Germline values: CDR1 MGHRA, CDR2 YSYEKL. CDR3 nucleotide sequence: TGCGCCAGCAGCCAGCCGCGGGCCGGGGACACCGGGGAGCTGTTTTTT. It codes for CASSQPRAGDTGELFF.

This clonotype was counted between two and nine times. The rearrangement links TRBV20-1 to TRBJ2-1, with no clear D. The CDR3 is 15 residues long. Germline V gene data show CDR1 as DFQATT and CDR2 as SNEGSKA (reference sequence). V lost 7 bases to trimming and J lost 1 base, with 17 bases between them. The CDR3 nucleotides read TGCAGTGTTAGTGTAGGGCCATTGTCCTACAATGAGCAGTTCTTC. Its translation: CSVSVGPLSYNEQFF.

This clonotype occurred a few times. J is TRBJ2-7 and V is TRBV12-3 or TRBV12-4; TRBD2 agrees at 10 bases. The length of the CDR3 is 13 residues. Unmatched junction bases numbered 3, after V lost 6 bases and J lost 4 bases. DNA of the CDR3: TGTGCCAGCAGACATAGCGGGGGGTACGAGCAGTACGTC. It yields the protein CASRHSGGYEQYV.

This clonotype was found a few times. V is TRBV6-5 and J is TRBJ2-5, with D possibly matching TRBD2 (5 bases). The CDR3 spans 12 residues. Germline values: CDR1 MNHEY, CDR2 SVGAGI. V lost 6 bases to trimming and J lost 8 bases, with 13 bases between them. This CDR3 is CASSRFEGTQYF. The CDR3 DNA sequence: TGTGCCAGCAGCCGGTTTGAGGGAACCCAGTACTTC.

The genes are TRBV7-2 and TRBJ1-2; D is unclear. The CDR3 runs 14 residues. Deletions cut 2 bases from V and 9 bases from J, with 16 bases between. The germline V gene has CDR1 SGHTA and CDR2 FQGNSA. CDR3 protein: CASSLNSGRSRYTF. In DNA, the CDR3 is TGTGCCAGCAGCTTAAACTCCGGCCGTTCTCGCTACACCTTC.

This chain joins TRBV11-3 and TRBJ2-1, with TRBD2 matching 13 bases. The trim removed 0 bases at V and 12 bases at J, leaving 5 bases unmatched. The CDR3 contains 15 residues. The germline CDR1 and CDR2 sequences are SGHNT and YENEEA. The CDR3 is CASSLEGLAGSRQFF. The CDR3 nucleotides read TGTGCCAGCAGCTTAGAGGGACTAGCGGGGTCCCGGCAGTTCTTC.

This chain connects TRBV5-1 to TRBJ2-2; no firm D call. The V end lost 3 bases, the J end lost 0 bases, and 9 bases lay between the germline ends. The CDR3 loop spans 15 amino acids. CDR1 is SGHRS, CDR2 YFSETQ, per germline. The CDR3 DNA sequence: TGCGCCAGCAGCTCTACACGCGCGAACACCGGGGAGCTGTTTTTT. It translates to CASSSTRANTGELFF.

CDR3 coding DNA: TGTGCCAGCAGCCCCGGGACAGCGCGCCGTGATCAGCCCCAGCATTTT. Protein product: CASSPGTARRDQPQHF. The J gene is TRBJ1-5, the V gene TRBV27; 7 bases fit TRBD1. This CDR3 has 16 amino acids. The germline CDR1 and CDR2 sequences are MNHEY and SMNVEV (reference sequence). Trimming at V came to 6 bases and at J to 5 bases, leaving 13 bases not matched to a gene.

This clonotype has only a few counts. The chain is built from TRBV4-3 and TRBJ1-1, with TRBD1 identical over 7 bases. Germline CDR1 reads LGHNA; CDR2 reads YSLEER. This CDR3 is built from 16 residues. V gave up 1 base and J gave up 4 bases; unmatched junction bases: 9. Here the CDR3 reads CASSQVRSRTGTEAFF. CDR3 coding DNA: TGCGCCAGCAGCCAAGTTCGGAGTCGGACAGGCACTGAAGCTTTCTTT.

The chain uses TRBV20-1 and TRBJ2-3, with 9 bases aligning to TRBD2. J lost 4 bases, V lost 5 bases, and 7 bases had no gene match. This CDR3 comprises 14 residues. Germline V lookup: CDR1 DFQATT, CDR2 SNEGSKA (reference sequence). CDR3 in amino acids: CSAPRSGGSDTQYF. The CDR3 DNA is TGCAGTGCTCCCCGGAGCGGGGGGTCAGATACGCAGTATTTT.

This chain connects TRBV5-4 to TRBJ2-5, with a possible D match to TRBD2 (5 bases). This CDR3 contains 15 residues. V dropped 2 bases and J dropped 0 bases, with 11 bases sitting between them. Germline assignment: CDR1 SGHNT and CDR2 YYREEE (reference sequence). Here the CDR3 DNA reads TGTGCCAGCAGCTTTGGGAGCGGAAACCAAGAGACCCAGTACTTC. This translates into CASSFGSGNQETQYF.

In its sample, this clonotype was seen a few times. The CDR3 loop is CSARDPPRGADTQYF. The CDR3, as DNA: TGCAGTGCTAGAGACCCCCCCCGCGGGGCAGATACGCAGTATTTT. The V call is TRBV20-1, the J call TRBJ2-3; perhaps TRBD2 as D (6 bases). Germline values: CDR1 DFQATT, CDR2 SNEGSKA (reference sequence). Trimming pared 0 bases from V and 4 bases from J, leaving 14 bases between. The CDR3 runs 15 residues.

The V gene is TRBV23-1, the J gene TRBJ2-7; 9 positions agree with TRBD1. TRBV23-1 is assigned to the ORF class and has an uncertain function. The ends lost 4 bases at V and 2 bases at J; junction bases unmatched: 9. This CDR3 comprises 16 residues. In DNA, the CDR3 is TGCGCCAGCAGTCGCCCCGGGACAGGGCAAACCTACGAGCAGTACGTC. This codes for CASSRPGTGQTYEQYV.

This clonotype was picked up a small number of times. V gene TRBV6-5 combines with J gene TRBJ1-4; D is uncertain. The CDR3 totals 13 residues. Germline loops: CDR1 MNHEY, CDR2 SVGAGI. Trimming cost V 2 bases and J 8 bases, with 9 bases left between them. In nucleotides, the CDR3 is TGTGCCAGCAGTTACGGGAGGAAGGAAAAACTGTTTTTT. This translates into CASSYGRKEKLFF.

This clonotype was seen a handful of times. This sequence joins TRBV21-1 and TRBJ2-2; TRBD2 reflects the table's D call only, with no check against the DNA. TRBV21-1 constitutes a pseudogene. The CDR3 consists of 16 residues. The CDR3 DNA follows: TGTGCCAGCTCCATGCCGGGGGGCCCAGGTGTCGGGGAGCTGTTTTTT. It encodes CASSMPGGPGVGELFF.

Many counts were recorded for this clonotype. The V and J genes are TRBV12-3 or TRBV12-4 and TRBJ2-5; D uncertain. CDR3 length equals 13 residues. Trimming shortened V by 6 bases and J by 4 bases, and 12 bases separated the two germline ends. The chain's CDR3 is CASSLRSRETQYF. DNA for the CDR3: TGTGCCAGCAGCCTCCGATCGAGAGAGACCCAGTACTTC.

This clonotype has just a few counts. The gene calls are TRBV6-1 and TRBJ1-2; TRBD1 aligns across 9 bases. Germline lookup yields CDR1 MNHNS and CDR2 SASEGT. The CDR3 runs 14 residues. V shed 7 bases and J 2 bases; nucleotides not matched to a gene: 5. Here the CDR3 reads CASTGTGLNYGYTF. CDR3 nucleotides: TGTGCCAGCACAGGGACAGGGTTAAACTATGGCTACACCTTC.

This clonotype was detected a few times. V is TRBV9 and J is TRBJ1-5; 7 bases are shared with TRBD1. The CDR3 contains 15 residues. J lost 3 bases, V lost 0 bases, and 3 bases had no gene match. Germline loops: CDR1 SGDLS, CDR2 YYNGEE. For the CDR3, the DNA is TGTGCCAGCAGCGTAGGAGGGGGCCTCAATCAGCCCCAGCATTTT. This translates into CASSVGGGLNQPQHF.

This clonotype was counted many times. The CDR3 coding sequence is TGCGCCAGCAGCTTGGGGGACCGTAGCTCCTACAATGAGCAGTTCTTC. Translating it yields CASSLGDRSSYNEQFF. This chain links TRBV5-1 with TRBJ2-1; D is tentatively TRBD1 or TRBD2 (5 bases each). The CDR3 runs to 16 residues. The germline gives CDR1 SGHRS, CDR2 YFSETQ. With 0 bases removed from V and 0 bases from J, the gap between germline ends came to 10 bases.

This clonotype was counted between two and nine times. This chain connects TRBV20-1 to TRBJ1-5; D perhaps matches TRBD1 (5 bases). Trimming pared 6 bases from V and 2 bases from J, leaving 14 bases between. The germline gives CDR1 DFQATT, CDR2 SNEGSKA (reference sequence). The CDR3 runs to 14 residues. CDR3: CSALEGRGNQPQHF. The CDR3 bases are TGCAGTGCCCTAGAGGGGCGGGGCAATCAGCCCCAGCATTTT.

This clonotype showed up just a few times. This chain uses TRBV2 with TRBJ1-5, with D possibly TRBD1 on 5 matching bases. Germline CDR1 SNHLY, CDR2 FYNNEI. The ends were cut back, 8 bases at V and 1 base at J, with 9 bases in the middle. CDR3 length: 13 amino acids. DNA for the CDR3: TGTGCCAGCGTCCGGGGGAGCAATCAGCCCCAGCATTTT. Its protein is CASVRGSNQPQHF.